This TCR beta chain was obtained from a study of radiotherapy plus CTLA-4 blockade in lung cancer. On this clone itself: Its antigen remains unidentified.

The length of the CDR3 is 16 residues. With 3 bases removed from V and 0 bases from J, the gap between germline ends came to 15 bases. Germline CDR1 SGDLS, CDR2 YYNGEE. The table came from immunoSEQ multiplex PCR; TCRdb's copy has only in-frame clones and leaves some out. The sample gives roughly 30,000 clones, around four fifths of which show up once; 7.5% is in the top ten. Study results and caveats: Interferon-beta, together with early blood T cell clone dynamics, reportedly best predicted response. Blood-borne expansion of tumor-derived TCR clones followed radiotherapy plus ipilimumab.

V and J are TRBV9 and TRBJ1-1; possible D gene TRBD1, 6 bases. The TCR sequence derives from a human donor with non-small cell lung cancer who had stable disease on radiotherapy plus ipilimumab. Sequencing was performed on peripheral blood, taken from a patient treated with radiotherapy plus ipilimumab. The CDR3 DNA sequence: TGTGCCAGCAGCGAACAGGGAATAGGGTTGAACACTGAAGCTTTCTTT. Translated: CASSEQGIGLNTEAFF.